The 23 T cell receptor beta chains listed next were all sequenced from one sample in a study of metastatic and nonmetastatic thyroid tumors. Before thyroid surgery, none of the patients had received any treatment. MiXCR was used by TCRdb to re-call the PCR reads. The sample lists tens of thousands of clones; about 4.2% were seen once. The sample was blood. These receptors all stem from a female donor with papillary thyroid cancer or a benign thyroid nodule (not recorded which). Some clones in this sample may be carry-over from other donors' samples.

This clone was recorded at least ten times. The V gene is TRBV11-3, the J gene TRBJ2-6, with a tentative D call TRBD2 (5 bases). V lost 0 bases to trimming and J lost 2 bases, with 5 bases between them. This CDR3 has 15 amino acids. From germline, CDR1 is SGHNT and CDR2 YENEEA. CDR3 nucleotide sequence: TGTGCCAGCAGCTTAGAGGAGGCTGGGGCCAACGTCCTGACTTTC. This encodes CASSLEEAGANVLTF.

This clone was observed at least ten times. The chain uses TRBV6-1 and TRBJ1-1, with D maybe TRBD1 (5 bases). The CDR3 length is 15 residues. The germline V gene has CDR1 MNHNS and CDR2 SASEGT. The V end lost 5 bases, the J end lost 4 bases, and 17 bases lay between the germline ends. The CDR3 nucleotides read TGTGCCAGCAGTTCCTCGGGGCGTCGGAGCACTGAAGCTTTCTTT. Translated: CASSSSGRRSTEAFF.

The chain joins TRBV6-2 or TRBV6-3 to TRBJ2-2, with D hard to call. The CDR3 is 13 amino acids. Germline assignment: CDR1 MNHEY and CDR2 SVGEGT. Deletions cut 5 bases from V and 8 bases from J, with 12 bases between. The CDR3 bases are TGTGCCAGCAGTCAAATTCCAGAAGGGGAGCTGTTTTTT. It specifies CASSQIPEGELFF.

In this sample, this clone turned up a few times. With a much larger clone just one base away, this may be a read error. The chain combines TRBV25-1 with TRBJ1-4, with D possibly being TRBD1 (6 bases). The CDR3 loop spans 15 amino acids. The germline CDR1 and CDR2 sequences are MGHDK and SYGVNS. Trimming took 9 bases from V and 4 from J, leaving 18 bases between them. The CDR3 is CARRAGQLHNEKLFF. The CDR3 nucleotides read TGTGCCAGAAGAGCGGGACAACTCCATAATGAAAAACTGTTTTTT.

This clone was counted only a few times. This chain uses TRBV28 with TRBJ2-1; D is unclear. Germline V CDR1 and CDR2: MDHEN, SYDVKM. V was clipped by 3 bases and J by 4 bases, with 7 bases between them. The CDR3 totals 13 residues. The CDR3 sequence: CASSFAQYNEQFF. In nucleotides, the CDR3 is TGTGCCAGCAGTTTCGCACAGTACAATGAGCAGTTCTTC.

This clone was seen at least ten times. The chain joins TRBV5-4 to TRBJ1-5; TRBD1 aligns across 7 bases. From germline, CDR1 is SGHNT and CDR2 YYREEE (reference sequence). The CDR3 loop spans 15 amino acids. V lost 3 bases and J lost 5; bases outside the gene matches: 8. CDR3 DNA sequence: TGTGCCAGCAGCTCCCTGGACAGGTTCGATCAGCCCCAGCATTTT. Amino acid sequence: CASSSLDRFDQPQHF.

This clone was seen a handful of times. The chain combines TRBV6-2 or TRBV6-3 with TRBJ1-3; D is unclear. The ends were cut back, 6 bases at V and 0 bases at J, with 3 bases in the middle. Germline CDR1 MNHEY, CDR2 SVGEGT. The CDR3 has 12 residues. The CDR3 protein is CASRVSGNTIYF. The CDR3 region has the DNA TGTGCCAGCAGAGTCTCTGGAAACACCATATATTTT.

This clone has a count of ten or more. This chain uses TRBV4-1 with TRBJ2-1; TRBD2 agrees at 8 bases. V dropped 6 bases and J dropped 5; count of bases not matched to a gene: 15. CDR1 MGHRA and CDR2 YSYEKL come from the germline V gene. The CDR3 consists of 17 residues. The CDR3 loop is CASSRLGAAGADNEQFF. CDR3 nucleotides: TGCGCCAGCAGTCGATTGGGGGCAGCGGGAGCGGACAATGAGCAGTTCTTC.

J is TRBJ1-2 and V is TRBV19; 7 bases match TRBD1. This CDR3 contains 14 residues. Germline V gives CDR1 LNHDA, CDR2 SQIVND (reference sequence). The V segment lost 4 bases and the J segment 2 bases; nucleotides outside the gene matches: 4. The CDR3 spells CASSRGQMNYGYTF. The CDR3 region has the DNA TGTGCCAGTAGTAGGGGACAGATGAACTATGGCTACACCTTC.

This clone was seen many times. At one of its ends the junction is not consistent with the germline gene, which may arise from a read error. In DNA form, the CDR3 reads TGTGCCTGCAGTGACCGCTTTAGGAGCTCCTATAATTCACCCCTCCATTTT. Its translation is CACSDRFRSSYNSPLHF. V and J are TRBV6-1 and TRBJ1-6; unclear D gene. Looked up from germline, CDR1 is MNHNS and CDR2 is SASEGT. The CDR3 length is 17 residues.

This clone came up a few times. The junction does not match germline at one end; this may be a read error. The identical CDR3 is also encoded by other nucleotide sequences in the sample. J is TRBJ2-7 and V is TRBV29-1; D might be TRBD1 (6 bases). This CDR3 comprises 15 residues. The germline CDR1 and CDR2 sequences are SQVTM and ANQGSEA. The CDR3: CSVGKRQDLTREQYF. The CDR3 DNA reads TGCAGCGTTGGGAAACGACAGGACCTTACTAGGGAGCAGTACTTT.

This clone was seen more than once but under ten times. This sequence joins TRBV20-1 and TRBJ2-2; 10 positions match TRBD2. Trimming at V came to 4 bases and at J to 2 bases, leaving 4 bases not matched to a gene. The CDR3 is 15 amino acids. Looked up from germline, CDR1 is DFQATT and CDR2 is SNEGSKA (reference sequence). CDR3 protein: CSAMTSGPNTGELFF. CDR3 DNA sequence: TGCAGTGCTATGACTAGCGGGCCCAACACCGGGGAGCTGTTTTTT.

This clone was counted at least ten times. This chain uses TRBV28 with TRBJ1-4; D might be TRBD1 (5 bases). CDR3 size: 14 residues. Germline V CDR1 and CDR2: MDHEN, SYDVKM. Between the trimmed V and J ends, which lost 6 bases and 3 bases, there was a span of 11 bases. The CDR3 spells CASSDRLSNEKLFF. The CDR3 coding sequence is TGTGCCAGCAGCGACAGACTTTCTAATGAAAAACTGTTTTTT.

This clone came up many times. The chain has TRBV10-1 and TRBJ2-1, with D perhaps TRBD1 (6 bases). The V gene's germline CDR1 is WNHNN and CDR2 SYGVQD (reference sequence). CDR3 length: 11 residues. V was clipped by 4 bases and J by 8 bases, with 6 bases between them. The CDR3: CASSAGDEQFF. DNA of the CDR3: TGCGCCAGCAGTGCAGGGGATGAGCAGTTCTTC.

This clone has a handful of counts. The gene calls are TRBV7-9 and TRBJ2-5; TRBD2 matches at 8 bases. The germline gives CDR1 SEHNR, CDR2 FQNEAQ (reference sequence). J lost 5 bases, V lost 8 bases, and 13 bases had no gene match. This CDR3 contains 15 residues. The CDR3 here is CASARYRLAGETQYF. The CDR3, as DNA: TGTGCCAGCGCCCGTTATAGGTTAGCGGGGGAGACCCAGTACTTC. The whole variable domain, remainder taken from reference TRBV7-9 and TRBJ2-5, is DTGVSQNPRHKITKRGQNVTFRCDPISEHNRLYWYRQTLGQGPEFLTYFQNEAQLEKSRLLSDRFSAERPKGSFSTLEIQRTEQGDSAMYLCASARYRLAGETQYFGPGTRLLVL.

As regards this clone: The same CDR3 also results from other DNA sequences found in this sample. This sequence joins TRBV6-2 or TRBV6-3 and TRBJ2-7, with D tentatively TRBD2 (5 bases). Trimming took off 5 bases at V and 7 bases at J, with 24 bases between the two ends. Looked up from germline, CDR1 is MNHEY and CDR2 is SVGEGT. The CDR3 length is 16 residues. The CDR3 protein is CASSRVGSPSVGEQYF. In DNA, the CDR3 is TGTGCCAGCAGTCGAGTGGGGAGTCCATCAGTCGGGGAGCAGTACTTC.

At least ten counts were recorded for this clone. The V gene is TRBV2, the J gene TRBJ2-5, with D hard to call. There are 14 residues in the CDR3. Trimming cost V 6 bases and J 0 bases, with 11 bases left between them. Germline V gives CDR1 SNHLY, CDR2 FYNNEI. This CDR3 is CASSRLRNQETQYF. For the CDR3, the DNA is TGTGCCAGCAGCAGACTGAGAAACCAAGAGACCCAGTACTTC. The whole variable domain, filled in from reference TRBV2 and TRBJ2-5, reads EPEVTQTPSHQVTQMGQEVILRCVPISNHLYFYWYRQILGQKVEFLVSFYNNEISEKSEIFDDQFSVERPDGSNFTLKIRSTKLEDSAMYFCASSRLRNQETQYFGPGTRLLVL.

The chain couples TRBV20-1 to TRBJ2-1; D perhaps matches TRBD2 (5 bases). CDR3 length equals 15 residues. Per germline, CDR1 DFQATT and CDR2 SNEGSKA (reference sequence). V was shortened by 6 bases and J by 2 bases, with 17 bases between the two germline ends. The CDR3 DNA reads as TGCAGTGCCAACGAGAAGCGGAGCCCCTACAATGAGCAGTTCTTC. Protein sequence: CSANEKRSPYNEQFF.

This clone has ten or more counts. The chain recombines TRBV29-1 with TRBJ2-1; the D gene is possibly TRBD2 (6 bases). The CDR3 is made up of 13 amino acids. The V gene's germline CDR1 is SQVTM and CDR2 ANQGSEA. V lost 1 base and J 9 bases, leaving 13 bases between the germline ends. The CDR3 nucleotides are TGCAGCGTTGAAGGATCGGGGGTCGGTGAGCAGTTCTTC. Its protein is CSVEGSGVGEQFF.

There are a few counts of this clone. This chain links TRBV5-1 with TRBJ2-7, with TRBD1 matching over 8 bases. J was trimmed by 2 bases and V by 4 bases; bases with no gene match: 5. The CDR3 covers 14 residues. CDR1 and CDR2 (germline): SGHRS, YFSETQ. The CDR3 loop reads CASSRGQGAYEQYF. The CDR3 region has the DNA TGCGCCAGCAGCCGTGGACAGGGAGCCTACGAGCAGTACTTC.

This clone was found many times. The chain joins TRBV29-1 to TRBJ2-1; D is uncertain. The CDR3 extends over 11 amino acids. Germline V CDR1 and CDR2: SQVTM, ANQGSEA. Trimming stripped 5 bases from V and 8 bases from J, with 10 bases between. The CDR3, as DNA: TGCAGCGTTCGAGGAAGCGATGAGCAGTTCTTC. It codes for CSVRGSDEQFF.

This clone showed up just a few times. The junction shows a germline mismatch at one end, possibly a read error. The chain joins TRBV2 to TRBJ1-5, with D tentatively TRBD1 (6 bases). The CDR3 has 14 amino acids. Germline V lookup: CDR1 SNHLY, CDR2 FYNNEI. CDR3 loop: CASKRGGSNKPQHF. As DNA, the CDR3 is TGTGCCAGCAAAAGGGGGGGCAGCAATAAGCCCCAGCATTTT.

This clone was picked up many times. The J gene is TRBJ2-1, the V gene TRBV7-3, with 10 bases identical to TRBD2. CDR3 length: 15 amino acids. V was pared by 2 bases and J by 7 bases, with 5 bases of the junction left unmatched. The germline gives CDR1 SGHTA, CDR2 FQGTGA. The CDR3 protein is CASSLESGRGNEQFF. CDR3 DNA: TGTGCCAGCAGCTTAGAGAGCGGGAGGGGTAATGAGCAGTTCTTC.